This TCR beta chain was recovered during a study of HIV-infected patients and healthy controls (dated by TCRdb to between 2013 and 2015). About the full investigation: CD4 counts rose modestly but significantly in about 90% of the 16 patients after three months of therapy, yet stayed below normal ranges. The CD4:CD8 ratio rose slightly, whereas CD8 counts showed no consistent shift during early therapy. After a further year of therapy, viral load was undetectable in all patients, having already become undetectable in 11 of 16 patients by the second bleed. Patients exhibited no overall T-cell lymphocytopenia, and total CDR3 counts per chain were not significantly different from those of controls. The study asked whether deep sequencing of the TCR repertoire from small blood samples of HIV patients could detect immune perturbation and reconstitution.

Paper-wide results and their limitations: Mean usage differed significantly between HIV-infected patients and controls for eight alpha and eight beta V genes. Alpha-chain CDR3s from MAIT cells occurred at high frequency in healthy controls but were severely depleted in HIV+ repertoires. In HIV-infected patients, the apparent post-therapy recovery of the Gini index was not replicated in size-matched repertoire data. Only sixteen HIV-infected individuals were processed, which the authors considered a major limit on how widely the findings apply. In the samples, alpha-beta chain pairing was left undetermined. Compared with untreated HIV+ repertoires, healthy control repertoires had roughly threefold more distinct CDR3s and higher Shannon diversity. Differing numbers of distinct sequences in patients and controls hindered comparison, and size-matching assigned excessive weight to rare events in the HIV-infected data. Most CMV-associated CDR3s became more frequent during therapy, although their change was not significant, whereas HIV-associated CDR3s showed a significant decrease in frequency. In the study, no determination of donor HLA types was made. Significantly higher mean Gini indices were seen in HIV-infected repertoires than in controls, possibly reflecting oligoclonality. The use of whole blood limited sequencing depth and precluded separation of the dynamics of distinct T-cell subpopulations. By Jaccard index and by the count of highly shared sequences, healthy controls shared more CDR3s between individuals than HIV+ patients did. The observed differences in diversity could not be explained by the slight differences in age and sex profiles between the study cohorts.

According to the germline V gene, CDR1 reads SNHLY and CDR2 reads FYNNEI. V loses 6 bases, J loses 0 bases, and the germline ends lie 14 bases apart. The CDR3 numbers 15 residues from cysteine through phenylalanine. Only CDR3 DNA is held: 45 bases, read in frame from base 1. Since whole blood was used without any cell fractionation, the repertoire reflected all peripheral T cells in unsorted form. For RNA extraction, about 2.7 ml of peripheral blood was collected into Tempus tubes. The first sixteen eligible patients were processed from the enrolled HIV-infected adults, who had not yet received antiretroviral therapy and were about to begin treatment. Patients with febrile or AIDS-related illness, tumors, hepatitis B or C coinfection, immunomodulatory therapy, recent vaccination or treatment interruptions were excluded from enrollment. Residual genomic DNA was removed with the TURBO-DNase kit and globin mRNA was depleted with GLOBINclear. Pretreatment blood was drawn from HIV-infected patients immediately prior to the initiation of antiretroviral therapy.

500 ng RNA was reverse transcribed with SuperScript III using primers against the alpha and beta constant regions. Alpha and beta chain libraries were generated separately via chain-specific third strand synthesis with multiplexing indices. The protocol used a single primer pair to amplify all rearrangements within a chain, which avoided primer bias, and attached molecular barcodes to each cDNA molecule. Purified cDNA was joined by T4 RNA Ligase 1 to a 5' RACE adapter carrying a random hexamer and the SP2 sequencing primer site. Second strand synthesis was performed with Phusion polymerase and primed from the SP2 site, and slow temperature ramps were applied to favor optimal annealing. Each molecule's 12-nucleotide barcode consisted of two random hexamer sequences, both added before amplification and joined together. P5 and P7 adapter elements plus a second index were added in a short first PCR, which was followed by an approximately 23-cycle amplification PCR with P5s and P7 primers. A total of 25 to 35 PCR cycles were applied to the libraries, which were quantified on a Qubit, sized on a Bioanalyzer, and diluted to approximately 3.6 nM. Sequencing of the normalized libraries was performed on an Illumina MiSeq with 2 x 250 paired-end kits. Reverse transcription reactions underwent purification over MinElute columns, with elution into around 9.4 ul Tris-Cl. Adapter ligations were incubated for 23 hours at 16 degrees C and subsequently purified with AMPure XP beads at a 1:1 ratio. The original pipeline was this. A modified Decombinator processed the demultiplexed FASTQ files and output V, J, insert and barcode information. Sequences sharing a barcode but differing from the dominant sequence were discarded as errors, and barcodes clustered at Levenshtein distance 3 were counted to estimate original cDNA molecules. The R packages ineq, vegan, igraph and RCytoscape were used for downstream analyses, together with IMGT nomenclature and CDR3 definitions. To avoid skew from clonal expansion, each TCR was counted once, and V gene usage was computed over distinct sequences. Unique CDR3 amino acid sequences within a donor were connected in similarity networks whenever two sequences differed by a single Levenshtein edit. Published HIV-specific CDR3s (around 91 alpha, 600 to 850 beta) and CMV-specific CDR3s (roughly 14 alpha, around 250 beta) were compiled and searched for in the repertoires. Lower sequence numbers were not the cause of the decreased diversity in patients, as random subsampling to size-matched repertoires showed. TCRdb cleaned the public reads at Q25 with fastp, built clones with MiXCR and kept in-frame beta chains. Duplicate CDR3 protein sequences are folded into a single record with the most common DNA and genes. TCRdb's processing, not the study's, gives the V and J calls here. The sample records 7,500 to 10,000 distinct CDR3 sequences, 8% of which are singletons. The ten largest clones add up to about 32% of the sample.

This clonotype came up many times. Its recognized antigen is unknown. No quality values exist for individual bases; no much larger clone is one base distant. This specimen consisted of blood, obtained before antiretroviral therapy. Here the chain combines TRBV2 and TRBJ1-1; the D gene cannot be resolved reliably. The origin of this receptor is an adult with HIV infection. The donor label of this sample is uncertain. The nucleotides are TGTGCCAGCAGAGTTCAGGCCCTAATGAACACTGAAGCTTTCTTT. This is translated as CASRVQALMNTEAFF.